This T cell receptor (beta chain) was sequenced during a study of blood T cell repertoires in COVID-19. Study details: Samples came from the United States, Italy and Spain, spanning acute and convalescent COVID-19. The analysed material was cDNA or gDNA that came from T cells, B-cell-depleted T cells, or PBMCs.

The CDR3 extends over 16 amino acids. J gave up 5 bases and V 4 bases, and 14 bases lay outside the gene matches. The germline V gene has CDR1 SQVTM and CDR2 ANQGSEA. Authors' methods: Amplification of reference gene primers provided the estimated nucleated cell counts. TCRdb keeps only in-frame clones here, not all; method: immunoSEQ multiplex PCR. That table gives V, J and clone size, and the DNA gave D and trimming. The sample carries 25,000 to 35,000 clones, 70% to 85% recorded once. The rearrangement links TRBV29-1 to TRBJ1-1, with TRBD1 identical over 9 bases. Sequenced sample: peripheral blood. This receptor was identified in a woman older than 75 with acute or convalescent COVID-19. CDR3 sequence reads: CSVVGETGTGRTEAFF. The CDR3 nucleotides are TGCAGCGTTGTTGGGGAGACCGGGACAGGGAGAACTGAAGCTTTCTTT.